Sequencing of this T cell receptor beta chain was carried out in a study of radiotherapy plus CTLA-4 blockade in lung cancer. Study-level background: Objective responses were documented in under 20% of patients, with disease control in approximately 32%. Study-level points and caveats: Early blood T cell clone dynamics, with interferon-beta, were reported to best predict response. Once radiotherapy plus ipilimumab had been given, TCR clones derived from tumor expanded in blood.

V lost 5 bases, J lost 5 bases, and 18 bases lay in between. From germline, CDR1 is ENHRY and CDR2 SYGVKD. This CDR3 is 16 amino acids long. Some clones are missing from TCRdb's copy, which holds only in-frame ones; the method was immunoSEQ multiplex PCR. The repertoire consists of about 95,000 clones, with 80% to 85% occurring once and the leading ten covering roughly 3.5%. About this clone itself: Its matching antigen is unknown.

Focal radiation plus CTLA-4 blockade with ipilimumab was given to patients with chemo-refractory metastatic non-small-cell lung cancer. The chain is built from TRBV10-3 and TRBJ2-2; D perhaps matches TRBD1 (6 bases). This specimen consisted of peripheral blood, obtained from a patient treated with radiotherapy plus ipilimumab. This sequence was found in a human donor with non-small cell lung cancer who had a partial response to radiotherapy plus ipilimumab. The CDR3 DNA reads TGTGCCATCAGTCGGACAGCCGAAACTTGGACCGGGGAGCTGTTTTTT. Translation gives CAISRTAETWTGELFF.